This T cell receptor (beta chain) was retrieved from a study of T cells expressing NK-cell markers. Study-level background: According to the study, TCR beta repertoires originated from sorted CD3+CD56+NKG2C+, CD3+CD56+NKG2C- and CD3+CD56-NKG2C+ T cells.

With regard to this clonotype: Antigen unknown.

What made the TCR beta cDNA was 5'RACE template switching with UMIs. TCRdb reprocessed the 5' RACE reads; each CDR3 protein has one entry and no DNA is given. The sample has 550,000 to 600,000 distinct CDR3 sequences. Germline V gene lookup returns CDR1 SGHAT and CDR2 FQNNGV. The length of the CDR3 is 17 residues. The study's findings and limits: Four of the donors also had these clonotypes leading their CD3+CD56-NKG2C+ fraction.

The sample comprised blood T cells: a sorted CD56 or NKG2C T cell subset, CD4+ or CD8+ T cells, or bulk PBMC T cells (not recorded which). The chain links TRBV11-2 to TRBJ2-3. The sequence was collected from a man aged 18 to 29 in good health. CDR3 sequence: CASSLELARARTDTQYF.